Shown below are 22 T cell receptor beta chains from a single sample sequenced in a study of T cell responses to AZD1222 COVID-19 vaccine. Measured with immunoSEQ multiplex PCR; TCRdb has only the in-frame clones, and not every one. The sample yields about 180,000 clones, around 88% seen once. This specimen consisted of peripheral blood, obtained on day 0 of AZD1222 vaccination. The receptors derive from an adult in good health.

The chain combines TRBV7-8 with TRBJ2-5; possibly TRBD1 for D (5 bases). The CDR3 sequence is 13 residues long. Germline V gene sequence: CDR1 SGHVS, CDR2 FQNEAQ. Trimming pared 5 bases from V and 5 bases from J, leaving 12 bases between. The CDR3 DNA is TGTGCCAGCAGCCAAACCTCAGGGGAGACCCAGTACTTC. Its translation: CASSQTSGETQYF.

The chain recombines TRBV9 with TRBJ2-1, with D possibly TRBD1 on 5 matching bases. V lost 0 bases, J lost 7 bases, and 8 bases lay in between. CDR3 length: 13 residues. Germline assignment: CDR1 SGDLS and CDR2 YYNGEE. The CDR3 DNA follows: TGTGCCAGCAGCGTAGTAGGGGAAAATGAGCAGTTCTTC. Its translation is CASSVVGENEQFF. The full variable domain, with the rest looked up from reference TRBV9 and TRBJ2-1, is DSGVTQTPKHLITATGQRVTLRCSPRSGDLSVYWYQQSLDQGLQFLIQYYNGEERAKGNILERFSAQQFPDLHSELNLSSLELGDSALYFCASSVVGENEQFFGPGTRLTVL.

The rearrangement joins TRBV30 to TRBJ1-3, with TRBD1 as a possible D gene (5 bases). Germline CDR1 reads GTSNPN; CDR2 reads SVGIG (reference sequence). Trimming stripped 4 bases from V and 0 bases from J, with 13 bases between. This CDR3 contains 15 residues. The CDR3, as DNA: TGTGCCTGGACCCCGGGACGGAACTCTGGAAACACCATATATTTT. It is translated as CAWTPGRNSGNTIYF.

This rearrangement joins TRBV3-1 (or the pseudogene TRBV3-2) to TRBJ1-3; D is possibly TRBD1 (5 bases). V dropped 4 bases and J dropped 2 bases, with 21 bases sitting between them. CDR1 and CDR2 (germline): LGHDT, YNNKEL (reference sequence). This CDR3 is 18 amino acids long. CDR3 sequence (DNA): TGTGCCAGCAGCCGCCGGCCGGCCTTGGGGGGGACTGGAAACACCATATATTTT. It specifies CASSRRPALGGTGNTIYF.

This clone appeared a few times. This chain joins TRBV12-3 or TRBV12-4 and TRBJ1-2; D might be TRBD1 (6 bases). The CDR3 is made up of 12 amino acids. Trimming cost V 5 bases and J 4 bases, with 8 bases left between them. The CDR3 region is CASSRGGYGYTF. The CDR3 DNA sequence: TGTGCCAGCAGTAGGGGGGGCTATGGCTACACCTTC.

V and J are TRBV19 and TRBJ1-5; D gene ambiguous. There are 17 residues in the CDR3. From germline, CDR1 is LNHDA and CDR2 SQIVND (reference sequence). The V end lost 5 bases, the J end lost 1 base, and 18 bases lay between the germline ends. The CDR3 DNA reads TGTGCCAGTAGTTCCCTCCGTGGGAGCCTGAGCAATCAGCCCCAGCATTTT. It is translated as CASSSLRGSLSNQPQHF.

The chain couples TRBV30 to TRBJ2-7; TRBD2 agrees at 7 bases. The germline V gene encodes CDR1 GTSNPN and CDR2 SVGIG (reference sequence). This CDR3 has 14 residues. V shed 4 bases and J 4 bases; nucleotides not matched to a gene: 10. This CDR3 reads CAWKGDYHRYEQYF. In DNA form, the CDR3 reads TGTGCCTGGAAAGGGGACTACCATCGGTACGAGCAGTACTTC.

V gene TRBV18 combines with J gene TRBJ1-1; D remains ambiguous. V was trimmed by 2 bases and J by 3 bases, leaving 13 bases between them. This CDR3 is built from 15 residues. CDR1 is KGHSH and CDR2 is LQKENI in the germline V gene. The CDR3 region is CASSPRPATDTEAFF. CDR3 bases: TGTGCCAGCTCACCAAGGCCCGCCACAGACACTGAAGCTTTCTTT.

CDR3 bases: TGTGCCAGCAGCCCCCACAGGTACCATTTCTACGAGCAGTACTTC. This gives the protein CASSPHRYHFYEQYF. The rearrangement uses TRBV7-8 and TRBJ2-7; possibly TRBD1 for D (5 bases). Trimming removed 5 bases at V and 3 bases at J, with 17 bases between. This CDR3 has 15 amino acids. CDR1 and CDR2 (germline): SGHVS, FQNEAQ. Drawing the rest from reference TRBV7-8 and TRBJ2-7, the complete variable domain is GAGVSQSPRYKVAKRGQDVALRCDPISGHVSLFWYQQALGQGPEFLTYFQNEAQLDKSGLPSDRFFAERPEGSVSTLKIQRTQQEDSAVYLCASSPHRYHFYEQYFGPGTRLTVT.

This chain connects TRBV2 to TRBJ1-6; D is undetermined. V lost 8 bases and J 8 bases, leaving 13 bases between the germline ends. This CDR3 contains 13 residues. The germline gives CDR1 SNHLY, CDR2 FYNNEI. In nucleotides, the CDR3 is TGTGCCAGCGCCCCCACGGTCGATTCACCCCTCCACTTT. Encoded protein: CASAPTVDSPLHF.

This clone has only a few counts. The gene calls are TRBV6-4 and TRBJ2-7; 11 positions agree with TRBD2. CDR3 length equals 15 residues. The ends lost 5 bases at V and 0 bases at J; junction bases unmatched: 3. The germline CDR1 and CDR2 sequences are MRHNA and SNTAGT. CDR3 amino acids: CASSLTSGGSYEQYF. The CDR3 region has the DNA TGTGCCAGCAGTCTCACTAGCGGGGGCTCCTACGAGCAGTACTTC.

This chain connects TRBV5-5 to TRBJ1-1, with D maybe TRBD1 (5 bases). The germline gives CDR1 SGHKS, CDR2 YYEKEE (reference sequence). This CDR3 is 16 amino acids long. The V gene lost 0 bases and the J gene lost 1 base, with 13 bases spanning the gap. The CDR3 DNA is TGTGCCAGCAGCTTGGCCTGGGTCAGGGAGAACACTGAAGCTTTCTTT. Protein product: CASSLAWVRENTEAFF.

The chain uses TRBV4-1 and TRBJ1-5; D is undetermined. The CDR3 is 13 amino acids. V was pared by 3 bases and J by 4 bases, with 7 bases between. In germline, CDR1 is MGHRA, CDR2 YSYEKL. In DNA form, the CDR3 reads TGCGCCAGCAGCCAGCAGACGAATCAGCCCCAGCATTTT. It translates to CASSQQTNQPQHF.

The chain joins TRBV27 to TRBJ1-1; 10 bases are shared with TRBD1. CDR1 and CDR2 (germline): MNHEY, SMNVEV (reference sequence). The CDR3 loop spans 16 amino acids. Trimming cost V 4 bases and J 0 bases; bases outside gene matches: 5. The CDR3 nucleotides read TGTGCCAGCAGTTCATGGACAGGGGGTTTGAACACTGAAGCTTTCTTT. Amino acid sequence: CASSSWTGGLNTEAFF.

The J gene is TRBJ2-3, the V gene TRBV2; 9 bases agree with TRBD2. The V gene end was trimmed by 3 bases and the J gene end by 3 bases; junction bases not matched to a gene: 4. The CDR3 extends over 15 amino acids. The germline V gene encodes CDR1 SNHLY and CDR2 FYNNEI. The chain's CDR3 is CASSERGGWTDTQYF. The DNA for the CDR3 is TGTGCCAGCAGTGAGCGGGGGGGCTGGACAGATACGCAGTATTTT.

The V gene is TRBV5-1, the J gene TRBJ2-5, with unresolved D. Germline V gene data show CDR1 as SGHRS and CDR2 as YFSETQ. The CDR3 is made up of 15 amino acids. The V end lost 4 bases, the J end lost 5 bases, and 18 bases lay between the germline ends. The CDR3 is CASSPAPSLGETQYF. The CDR3, as DNA: TGCGCCAGCAGCCCTGCTCCTAGTCTGGGGGAGACCCAGTACTTC.

A few counts support this clone. J is TRBJ1-5 and V is TRBV6-2 or TRBV6-3; maybe TRBD1 (5 bases). Germline CDR1 MNHEY, CDR2 SVGEGT. The CDR3 spans 15 residues. V shed 2 bases and J shed 5 bases, with 13 bases lying between them. The DNA of the CDR3 is TGTGCCAGCAGTTACGGGACCCATGAGGATCAGCCCCAGCATTTT. This sequence encodes CASSYGTHEDQPQHF.

This rearrangement joins TRBV6-5 to TRBJ2-3, with a weak D call TRBD2 (5 bases). This CDR3 contains 13 residues. CDR1 and CDR2 from the germline V gene are MNHEY and SVGAGI. Trimming removed 7 bases at V and 4 bases at J, with 12 bases between. The CDR3 DNA reads TGTGCCAGCACGCGGGCGGGCGCAGATACGCAGTATTTT. The encoded protein is CASTRAGADTQYF.

The CDR3, as DNA: TGTGCCAGCAGTGAACAGGGGGCGAGGACCGGGGAGCTGTTTTTT. Protein sequence: CASSEQGARTGELFF. The chain couples TRBV3-1 (or the pseudogene TRBV3-2) to TRBJ2-2, with 9 bases lining up with TRBD1. Germline assignment: CDR1 LGHDT and CDR2 YNNKEL (reference sequence). V lost 6 bases to trimming and J lost 5 bases; unmatched junction nucleotides: 7. The CDR3 spans 15 residues.

The gene calls are TRBV19 and TRBJ1-1; no firm D call. The ends were cut back, 2 bases at V and 8 bases at J, with 18 bases in the middle. CDR3 size: 15 residues. Germline V lookup: CDR1 LNHDA, CDR2 SQIVND (reference sequence). The CDR3 bases are TGTGCCAGTAGTATACCGGGGAGGCAAATGGAAGAAGCTTTCTTT. Translating gives CASSIPGRQMEEAFF.

This rearrangement joins TRBV27 to TRBJ1-2; possible D gene TRBD1, 6 bases. Germline V gene data show CDR1 as MNHEY and CDR2 as SMNVEV (reference sequence). Deletions cut 3 bases from V and 3 bases from J, with 11 bases between. The CDR3 runs to 14 residues. The CDR3 region is CASSFQRQDYGYTF. In DNA, the CDR3 is TGTGCCAGCAGTTTCCAAAGACAGGACTATGGCTACACCTTC.

The chain has TRBV29-1 and TRBJ2-3, with 8 nucleotides matching TRBD2. Per the germline V gene, CDR1 is SQVTM and CDR2 is ANQGSEA. J gave up 1 base and V 7 bases, and 7 bases lay outside the gene matches. The CDR3 has 14 residues. The CDR3 reads CSGAGGAGTDTQYF. The CDR3, as DNA: TGCAGCGGGGCGGGGGGAGCAGGCACAGATACGCAGTATTTT.